This TCR beta chain originates from a study of CD8 T cells in Susac syndrome. When the RNA was reverse transcribed, random hexamers were used with an input of roughly 0.5 to 1 ug. TCRdb ran MiXCR on the immunoSEQ multiplex PCR reads and lists one entry per CDR3 protein. This sample carries about 180,000 distinct CDR3 sequences, 85% to 95% of them seen once, and the ten largest clones take roughly 0.098%. Looked up from germline, CDR1 is SGHNT and CDR2 is YYREEE (reference sequence). This CDR3 has 15 amino acids. Trimming took 4 bases from V and 0 from J, leaving 13 bases between them. The sample taken for sequencing was CD4+ T cells from PBMCs. This chain links TRBV5-4 with TRBJ1-1, with a weak D call TRBD1 (6 bases). This sequence originates from a human donor with multiple sclerosis. The CDR3 here is CASSVRGYMNTEAFF. CDR3 nucleotides: TGTGCCAGCAGCGTCAGGGGTTACATGAACACTGAAGCTTTCTTT.